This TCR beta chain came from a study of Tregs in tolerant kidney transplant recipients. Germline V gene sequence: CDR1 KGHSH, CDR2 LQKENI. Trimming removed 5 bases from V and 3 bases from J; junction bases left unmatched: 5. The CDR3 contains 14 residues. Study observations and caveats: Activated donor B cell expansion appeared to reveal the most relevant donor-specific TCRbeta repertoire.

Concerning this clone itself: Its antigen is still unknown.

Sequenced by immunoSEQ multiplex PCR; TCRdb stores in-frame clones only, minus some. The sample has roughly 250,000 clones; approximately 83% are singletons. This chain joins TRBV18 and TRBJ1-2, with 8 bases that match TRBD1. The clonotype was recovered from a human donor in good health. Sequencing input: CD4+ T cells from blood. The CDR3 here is CASSATGGDYGYTF. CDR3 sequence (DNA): TGTGCCAGCTCAGCCACAGGGGGGGACTATGGCTACACCTTC. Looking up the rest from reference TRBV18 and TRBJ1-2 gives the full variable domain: NAGVMQNPRHLVRRRGQEARLRCSPMKGHSHVYWYRQLPEEGLKFMVYLQKENIIDESGMPKERFSAEFPKEGPSILRIQQVVRGDSAAYFCASSATGGDYGYTFGSGTRLTVV.